This T cell receptor (beta chain) was sequenced in a study of memory CD4+ T cells and cytomegalovirus serostatus. This clone was counted only a few times. The antigen remains undetermined. The sort gate was single viable CD3+CD4+CD8-CD45RO+ cells for memory CD4+ T cells. Donors' CMV status reflects serum IgG against pp150, pp28, p38, p52. Sequencing was performed with immunoSEQ multiplex PCR; in TCRdb, only in-frame clones are kept and a portion is missing. The table has about 75,000 clones, about 78% seen once. V lost 5 bases and J 4 bases, leaving 14 bases between the germline ends. CDR3 length: 14 amino acids. CDR1 MDHEN and CDR2 SYDVKM come from the germline V gene. Notes on the study in general: CD4+ memory repertoires contained 67 of 164 reported CMV TCRbeta sequences.

Sequenced input: memory CD4+ T cells from blood. The genes are TRBV28 and TRBJ1-2; D gene uncertain. The receptor was derived from an adult in good health and CMV-seropositive. The CDR3 DNA follows: TGTGCCAGCAGTCTCCGGGTCTCCTTCTATGGCTACACCTTC. Translation gives CASSLRVSFYGYTF.